This T cell receptor (beta chain) was captured by sequencing in a study of shared clonotypes between healthy human individuals. In the original processing: Junction-only sequences without quality scores came from ImmunoSEQ, so filtering differed. TCRdb keeps only in-frame clones here, not all; method: immunoSEQ multiplex PCR. From that table come the V and J calls and clone size; the DNA was used to work out D and trimming. The sample contains about 2.1 million clones, around 93% of which appear only once. General study results and limits: Among donors, clonotype sharing was expected to be affected by sequencing depth. Limited genetic and exposure-history diversity came from having few donors.

CD45RO-negative, CCR7-selected cells formed the naive CD8 fraction, which excluded terminally differentiated effector memory CD45RA+ cells. With respect to this clone: Its antigen is not known.

Trimming removed 2 bases from V and 2 bases from J, with 7 bases in between. The germline V gene has CDR1 SGHTS and CDR2 YDEGEE. The CDR3 covers 14 residues. The V gene is TRBV5-8, the J gene TRBJ2-2; D is unresolved. The sample taken for sequencing was naive CD8+ T cells from PBMCs. The TCR originated in a man between 18 and 29 years old in good health. Some clones in this sample may be carry-over from other donors' samples. This CDR3 is CASSLKSNTGELFF. In DNA form, the CDR3 reads TGTGCCAGCAGCTTAAAAAGCAACACCGGGGAGCTGTTTTTT.